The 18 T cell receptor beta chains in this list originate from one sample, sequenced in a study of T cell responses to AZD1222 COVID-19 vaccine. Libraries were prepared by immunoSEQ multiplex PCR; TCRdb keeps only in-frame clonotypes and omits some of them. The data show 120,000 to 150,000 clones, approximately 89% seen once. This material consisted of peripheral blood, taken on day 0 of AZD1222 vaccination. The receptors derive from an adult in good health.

The CDR3 protein is CATVAASLPYNEQFF. Here the CDR3 DNA reads TGTGCCACCGTTGCTGCCAGTTTGCCCTACAATGAGCAGTTCTTC. The chain is built from TRBV6-4 and TRBJ2-1; no reliable D call. V lost 10 bases and J lost 2, with 18 bases in between. Per germline, CDR1 MRHNA and CDR2 SNTAGT. This CDR3 is built from 15 residues.

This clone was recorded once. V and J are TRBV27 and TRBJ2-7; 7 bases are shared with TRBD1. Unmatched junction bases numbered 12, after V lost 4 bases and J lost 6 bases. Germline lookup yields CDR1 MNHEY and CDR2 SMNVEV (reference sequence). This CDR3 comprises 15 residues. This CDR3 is CASSSVGQRWTEQYF. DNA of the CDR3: TGTGCCAGCAGTTCGGTGGGACAGCGATGGACCGAGCAGTACTTC.

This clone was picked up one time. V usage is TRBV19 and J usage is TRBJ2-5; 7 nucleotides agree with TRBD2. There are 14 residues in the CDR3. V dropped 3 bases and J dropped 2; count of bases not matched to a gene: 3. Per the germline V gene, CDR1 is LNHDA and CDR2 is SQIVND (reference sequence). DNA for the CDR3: TGTGCCAGTAGTATGATGGGAGGGCAAGAGACCCAGTACTTC. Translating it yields CASSMMGGQETQYF.

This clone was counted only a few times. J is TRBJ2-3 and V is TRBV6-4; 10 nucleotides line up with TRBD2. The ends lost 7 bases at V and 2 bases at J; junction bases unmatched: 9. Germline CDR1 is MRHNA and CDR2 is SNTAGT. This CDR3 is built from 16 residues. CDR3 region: CASKSTSGSVTDTQYF. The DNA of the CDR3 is TGTGCCAGCAAATCGACTAGCGGGTCGGTCACAGATACGCAGTATTTT.

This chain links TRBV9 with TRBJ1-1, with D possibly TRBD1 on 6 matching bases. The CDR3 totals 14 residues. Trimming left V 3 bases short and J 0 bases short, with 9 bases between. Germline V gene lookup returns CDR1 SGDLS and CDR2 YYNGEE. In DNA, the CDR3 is TGTGCCAGCAGCGACAGGGATATGAACACTGAAGCTTTCTTT. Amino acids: CASSDRDMNTEAFF.

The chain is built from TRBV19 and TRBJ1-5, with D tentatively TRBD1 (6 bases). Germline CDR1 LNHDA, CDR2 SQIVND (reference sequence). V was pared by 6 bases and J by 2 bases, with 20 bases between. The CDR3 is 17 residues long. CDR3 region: CASSMTGIIFGNQPQHF. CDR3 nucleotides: TGTGCCAGTAGCATGACAGGTATAATTTTTGGCAATCAGCCCCAGCATTTT.

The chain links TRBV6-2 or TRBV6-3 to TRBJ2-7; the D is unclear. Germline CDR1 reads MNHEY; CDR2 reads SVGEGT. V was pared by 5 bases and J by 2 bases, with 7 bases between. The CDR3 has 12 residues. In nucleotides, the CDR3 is TGTGCCAGCAGTCCCGTCACCTACGAGCAGTACTTC. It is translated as CASSPVTYEQYF.

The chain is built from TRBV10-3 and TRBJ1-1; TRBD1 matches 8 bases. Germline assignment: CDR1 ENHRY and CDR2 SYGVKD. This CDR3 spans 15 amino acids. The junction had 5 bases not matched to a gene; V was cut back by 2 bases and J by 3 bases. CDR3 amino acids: CAISEPETGDTEAFF. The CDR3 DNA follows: TGTGCCATCAGTGAGCCAGAGACAGGGGACACTGAAGCTTTCTTT.

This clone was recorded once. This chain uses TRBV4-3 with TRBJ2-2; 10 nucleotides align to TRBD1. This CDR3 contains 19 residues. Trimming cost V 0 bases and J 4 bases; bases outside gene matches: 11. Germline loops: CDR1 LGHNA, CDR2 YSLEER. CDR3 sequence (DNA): TGCGCCAGCAGCCAAGAGGGTCGAAGCGGGACAGGGGTCACCGGGGAGCTGTTTTTT. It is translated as CASSQEGRSGTGVTGELFF.

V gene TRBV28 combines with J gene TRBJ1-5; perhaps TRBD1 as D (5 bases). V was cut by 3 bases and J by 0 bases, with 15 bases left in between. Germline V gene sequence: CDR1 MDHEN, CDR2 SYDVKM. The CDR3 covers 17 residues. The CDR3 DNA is TGTGCCAGCAGTTTGGCAGGGATATTATATAGCAATCAGCCCCAGCATTTT. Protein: CASSLAGILYSNQPQHF.

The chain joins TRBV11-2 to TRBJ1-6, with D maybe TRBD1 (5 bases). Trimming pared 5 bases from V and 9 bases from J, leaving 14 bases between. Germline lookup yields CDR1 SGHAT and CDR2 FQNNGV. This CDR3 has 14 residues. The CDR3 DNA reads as TGTGCCAGCAGCCTAGTTACCGGGGGTTCACCCCTCCACTTT. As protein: CASSLVTGGSPLHF.

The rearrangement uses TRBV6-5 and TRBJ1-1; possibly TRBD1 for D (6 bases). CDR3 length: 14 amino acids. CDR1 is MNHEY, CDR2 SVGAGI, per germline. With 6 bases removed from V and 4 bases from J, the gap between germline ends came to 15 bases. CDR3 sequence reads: CASRAQGGGTEAFF. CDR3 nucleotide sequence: TGTGCCAGCAGAGCTCAAGGAGGGGGCACTGAAGCTTTCTTT.

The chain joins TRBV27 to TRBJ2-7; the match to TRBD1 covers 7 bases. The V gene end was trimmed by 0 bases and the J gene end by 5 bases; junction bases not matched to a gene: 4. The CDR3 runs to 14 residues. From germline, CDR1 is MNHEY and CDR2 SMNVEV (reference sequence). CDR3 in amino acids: CASSLSPGGNEQYF. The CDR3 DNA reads TGTGCCAGCAGTTTATCGCCAGGGGGTAACGAGCAGTACTTC.

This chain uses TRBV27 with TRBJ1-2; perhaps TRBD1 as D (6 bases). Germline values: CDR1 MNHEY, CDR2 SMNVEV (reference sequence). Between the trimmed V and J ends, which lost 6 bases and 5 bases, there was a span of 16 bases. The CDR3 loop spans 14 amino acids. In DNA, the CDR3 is TGTGCCAGCAGACGCCAGGGGTTTAGGTATGGCTACACCTTC. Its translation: CASRRQGFRYGYTF.

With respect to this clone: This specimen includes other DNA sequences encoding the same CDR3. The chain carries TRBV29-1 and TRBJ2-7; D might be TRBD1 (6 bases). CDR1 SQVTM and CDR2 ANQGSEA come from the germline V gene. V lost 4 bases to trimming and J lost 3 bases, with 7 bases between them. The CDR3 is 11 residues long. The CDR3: CSVGGGYEQYF. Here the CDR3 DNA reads TGCAGCGTTGGAGGGGGCTACGAGCAGTACTTC.

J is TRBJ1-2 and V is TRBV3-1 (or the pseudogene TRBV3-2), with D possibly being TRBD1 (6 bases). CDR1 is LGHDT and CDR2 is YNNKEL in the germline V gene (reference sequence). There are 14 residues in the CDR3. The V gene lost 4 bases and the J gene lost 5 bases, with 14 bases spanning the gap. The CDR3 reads CASSPRGQLYGYTF. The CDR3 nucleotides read TGTGCCAGCAGCCCACGAGGACAGTTATATGGCTACACCTTC.

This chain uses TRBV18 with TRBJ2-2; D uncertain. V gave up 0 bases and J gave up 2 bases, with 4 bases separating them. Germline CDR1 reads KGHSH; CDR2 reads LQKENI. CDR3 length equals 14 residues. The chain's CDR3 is CASSPPTNTGELFF. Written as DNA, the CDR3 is TGTGCCAGCTCACCACCCACCAACACCGGGGAGCTGTTTTTT. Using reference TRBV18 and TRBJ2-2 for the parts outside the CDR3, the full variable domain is NAGVMQNPRHLVRRRGQEARLRCSPMKGHSHVYWYRQLPEEGLKFMVYLQKENIIDESGMPKERFSAEFPKEGPSILRIQQVVRGDSAAYFCASSPPTNTGELFFGEGSRLTVL.

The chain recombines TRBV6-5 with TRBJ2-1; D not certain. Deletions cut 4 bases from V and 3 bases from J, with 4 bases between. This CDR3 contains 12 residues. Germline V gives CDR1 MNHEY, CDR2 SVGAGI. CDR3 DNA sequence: TGTGCCAGCAGTTCACACTACAATGAGCAGTTCTTC. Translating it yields CASSSHYNEQFF.